This paragraph reports one T cell receptor beta chain. The data are from a study of control samples from healthy donors and cancer patients. Per the germline V gene, CDR1 is MDHEN and CDR2 is SYDVKM. V was pared by 7 bases and J by 4 bases, with 16 bases between. The CDR3 spans 14 residues. Assay: immunoSEQ multiplex PCR; the TCRdb copy retains only in-frame clones and omits some. The data show roughly 220,000 clones, over 90% seen once. Sequences were obtained from blood. The receptor was isolated from a man aged 45-65 years in good health. The chain employs TRBV28 and TRBJ1-1; no reliable D call. The CDR3 here is CASTDGVMTTEAFF. CDR3 nucleotides: TGTGCCAGCACCGACGGAGTTATGACCACTGAAGCTTTCTTT.